The 17 T cell receptor beta chains listed next were all sequenced from one sample in a study of blood T cells in healthy people across ages. The second PCR ran roughly 7 to 11 cycles with a sample-barcoded 5' primer and J-beta primers. Each CDR3 protein is one row after TCRdb ran MiXCR on the 5' RACE reads. The table has 700,000 to 950,000 distinct CDR3 sequences, about 62% seen once. Sequenced: blood. The receptor set was obtained from a man aged 25 to 40 in good health.

This rearrangement joins TRBV5-1 to TRBJ2-5, with D perhaps matching TRBD1 or TRBD2 (5 bases each). The CDR3 contains 14 residues. The ends were cut back, 4 bases at V and 7 bases at J, with 17 bases in the middle. CDR1 is SGHRS, CDR2 YFSETQ, per germline. CDR3 sequence: CASSGGTPGVTQYF. CDR3 coding DNA: TGCGCCAGCAGCGGTGGGACGCCCGGAGTGACCCAGTACTTC.

This clonotype has only a few counts. The V gene is TRBV12-3 or TRBV12-4, the J gene TRBJ2-3; 8 nucleotides line up with TRBD1. The CDR3 has 15 residues. V shed 5 bases, J shed 3 bases, and the junction held 7 bases outside the gene matches. The CDR3 region has the DNA TGTGCCAGCAGTCCGGGGACAGGCGGGACAGATACGCAGTATTTT. Its protein product is CASSPGTGGTDTQYF.

This clonotype occurred a few times. The rearrangement joins TRBV29-1 to TRBJ2-1, with a possible D match to TRBD2 (6 bases). The DNA end is a closer match to TRBJ2-7, so the J assignment may be wrong. CDR1 is SQVTM, CDR2 ANQGSEA, per germline. The CDR3 totals 15 residues. The CDR3 DNA is TGCAGCACCCCGGAGGGGAGCAGCTCCTACAATGAGCAGTACTTC. Amino acid sequence: CSTPEGSSSYNEQYF.

The rearrangement links TRBV7-9 to TRBJ2-4; 8 nucleotides align to TRBD1. The end of the DNA fits TRBJ2-7 better, so the J call may be wrong. Germline V gene data show CDR1 as SEHNR and CDR2 as FQNEAQ (reference sequence). The length of the CDR3 is 14 residues. The CDR3 nucleotides read TGTGCCACCGCGCCTGGACAGGGTGGGTACGAGCAGTACTTC. Its protein product is CATAPGQGGYEQYF.

A single count supports this clonotype. The chain recombines TRBV9 with TRBJ2-3; TRBD2 aligns across 7 bases. The CDR3 has 15 residues. V dropped 4 bases and J dropped 0; count of bases not matched to a gene: 5. Looked up from germline, CDR1 is SGDLS and CDR2 is YYNGEE. The CDR3 bases are TGTGCCAGCAGCACGAGCGGGGACAGCACAGATACGCAGTATTTT. Protein: CASSTSGDSTDTQYF.

This clonotype was seen many times. The chain carries TRBV7-9 and TRBJ2-5; no reliable D call. V gave up 8 bases and J gave up 5 bases, with 6 bases separating them. The germline CDR1 and CDR2 sequences are SEHNR and FQNEAQ (reference sequence). The CDR3 extends over 10 amino acids. CDR3 amino acids: CASGLETQYF. The DNA of the CDR3 is TGTGCCAGCGGGTTGGAGACCCAGTACTTC.

This chain links TRBV20-1 with TRBJ1-1, with 8 positions matching TRBD1. The CDR3 is made up of 14 amino acids. In germline, CDR1 is DFQATT, CDR2 SNEGSKA (reference sequence). Trimming took 6 bases from V and 5 from J; bases not matched to a gene: 11. CDR3 sequence: CSASLGQGDTEAFF. As DNA, the CDR3 is TGCAGTGCCTCCCTTGGACAGGGAGATACTGAAGCTTTCTTT.

A note on this clonotype: Mismatch with germline at one junction end may stem from a read error. The chain has TRBV7-9 and TRBJ2-1; no definite D call. Per germline, CDR1 SEHNR and CDR2 FQNEAQ (reference sequence). CDR3 size: 18 residues. CDR3 sequence reads: CASSLFGRKDVSYSEQFF. CDR3 DNA sequence: TGTGCCAGCAGCTTATTCGGCCGCAAAGACGTCTCCTACAGTGAGCAGTTCTTC.

The chain couples TRBV10-3 to TRBJ2-2; D remains ambiguous. The CDR3 is 12 residues long. The germline V and J ends were trimmed by 4 bases and 7 bases, with 7 bases remaining between them. The germline CDR1 and CDR2 sequences are ENHRY and SYGVKD. CDR3 in DNA: TGTGCCATCAGTGCGGCTAGCGGGGAGCTGTTTTTT. As protein: CAISAASGELFF.

This clonotype was seen more than once but under ten times. The chain couples TRBV4-3 to TRBJ2-1; no reliable D call. Trimming removed 1 base from V and 0 bases from J, with 13 bases in between. The CDR3 extends over 17 amino acids. Looked up from germline, CDR1 is LGHNA and CDR2 is YSLEER. In DNA form, the CDR3 reads TGCGCCAGCAGCCAAGTATATCGGAGAGCCTCCTACAATGAGCAGTTCTTC. It yields the protein CASSQVYRRASYNEQFF.

The chain recombines TRBV7-2 with TRBJ1-2, with TRBD1 as a possible D gene (6 bases). The CDR3 consists of 13 residues. V shed 5 bases and J shed 8 bases, with 15 bases lying between them. Per the germline V gene, CDR1 is SGHTA and CDR2 is FQGNSA. The DNA for the CDR3 is TGTGCCAGCAGCCCCCGGGGGGCCCAGGGCTACACCTTC. It specifies CASSPRGAQGYTF.

The rearrangement uses TRBV2 and TRBJ2-1; tentative D call: TRBD2 (5 bases). This CDR3 has 15 amino acids. Between the trimmed V and J ends, which lost 6 bases and 0 bases, there was a span of 12 bases. Germline V gene lookup returns CDR1 SNHLY and CDR2 FYNNEI. CDR3 in DNA: TGTGCCAGCAGGGTAGAGCGGTTCTCCTACAATGAGCAGTTCTTC. It yields the protein CASRVERFSYNEQFF.

V gene TRBV2 combines with J gene TRBJ2-7; no definite D call. The J call may be in error: the DNA end matches TRBJ2-5 better. This CDR3 comprises 12 residues. Looked up from germline, CDR1 is SNHLY and CDR2 is FYNNEI. The CDR3 reads CASSEVGKTQYF. For the CDR3, the DNA is TGTGCCAGCAGTGAAGTGGGAAAGACCCAGTACTTC.

V gene TRBV12-3 or TRBV12-4 combines with J gene TRBJ1-1; no clear D gene. CDR3 length: 13 residues. V lost 3 bases to trimming and J lost 1 base, with 6 bases between them. As DNA, the CDR3 is TGTGCCAGCAGTTTCCACGGGAACACTGAAGCTTTCTTT. Translated, it gives CASSFHGNTEAFF.

This clonotype has more than one count but fewer than ten. The chain couples TRBV7-9 to TRBJ1-2; perhaps TRBD1 as D (5 bases). The V end lost 7 bases, the J end lost 2 bases, and 20 bases lay between the germline ends. Per the germline V gene, CDR1 is SEHNR and CDR2 is FQNEAQ (reference sequence). The length of the CDR3 is 16 residues. The CDR3 protein is CASTWLSAGTNYGYTF. The CDR3, as DNA: TGTGCCAGCACCTGGCTGTCGGCAGGGACGAACTATGGCTACACCTTC.

In its sample, this clonotype was seen a few times. The chain combines TRBV29-1 with TRBJ2-3, with D tentatively TRBD2 (6 bases). From germline, CDR1 is SQVTM and CDR2 ANQGSEA. The CDR3 covers 12 residues. Trimming stripped 8 bases from V and 2 bases from J, with 11 bases between. This chain's CDR3 is CSSREYTDTQYF. CDR3 DNA sequence: TGCAGCTCGCGGGAATACACAGATACGCAGTATTTT.

The rearrangement joins TRBV20-1 to TRBJ2-4, with 13 bases matching TRBD2. Germline V CDR1 and CDR2: DFQATT, SNEGSKA (reference sequence). J gave up 13 bases and V 6 bases, and 21 bases lay outside the gene matches. The CDR3 runs 17 residues. DNA for the CDR3: TGCAGTGCCCCCAGCACGACTAGCGGGGGGTCTAGGGGTGAGCAGTACTTC. Protein product: CSAPSTTSGGSRGEQYF.